This T cell receptor (beta chain) was found in a study of spatial heterogeneity in lung cancer. Whole-study context: Available follow-up PBMC samples were sequenced, at a median of about two years post-resection. Detection consistently captured more beta-chain sequences than alpha-chain sequences. Regarding the study as a whole: Blood contained ubiquitous expanded tumor TCRs more at resection than at follow-up.

TCRdb reprocessed the 5' RACE reads with MiXCR, giving one entry per CDR3 protein. Its table lists 56 distinct CDR3 sequences. The time point denotes: blood at routine non-recurrence follow-up after resection. This clonotype showed up just a few times. The antigen remains undetermined. Being off target in a library aimed at alpha chains, this beta chain has a size of little meaning. This CDR3 is 14 amino acids long. Per germline, CDR1 DFQATT and CDR2 SNEGSKA (reference sequence). V gave up 5 bases and J gave up 4 bases; unmatched junction bases: 11. The input for sequencing was PBMCs, taken at follow-up. This TCR was recovered from a male donor with early-stage non-small cell lung cancer. The chain recombines TRBV20-1 with TRBJ2-7, with TRBD2 matching over 7 bases. The DNA of the CDR3 is TGCAGTGCTTCAGGGACGGGACTAAGTTACGAGCAGTACTTC. The encoded protein is CSASGTGLSYEQYF.